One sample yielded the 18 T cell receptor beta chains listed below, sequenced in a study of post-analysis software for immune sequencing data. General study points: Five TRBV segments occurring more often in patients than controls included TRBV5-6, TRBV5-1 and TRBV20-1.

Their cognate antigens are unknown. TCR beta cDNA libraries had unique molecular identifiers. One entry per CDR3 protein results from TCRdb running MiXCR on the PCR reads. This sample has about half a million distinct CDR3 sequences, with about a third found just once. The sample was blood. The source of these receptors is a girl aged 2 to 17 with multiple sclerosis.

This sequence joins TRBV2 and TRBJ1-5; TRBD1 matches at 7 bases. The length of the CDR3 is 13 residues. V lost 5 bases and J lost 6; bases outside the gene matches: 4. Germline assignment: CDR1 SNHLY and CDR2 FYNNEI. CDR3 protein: CASSQGGLQPQHF. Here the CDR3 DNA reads TGTGCCAGCAGTCAAGGGGGCCTTCAGCCCCAGCATTTT.

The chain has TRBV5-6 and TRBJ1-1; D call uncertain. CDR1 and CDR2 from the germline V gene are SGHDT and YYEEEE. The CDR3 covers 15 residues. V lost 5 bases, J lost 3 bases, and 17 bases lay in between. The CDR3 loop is CASRNVGSLDTEAFF. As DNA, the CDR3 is TGTGCCAGCAGAAACGTCGGGAGTTTAGACACTGAAGCTTTCTTT.

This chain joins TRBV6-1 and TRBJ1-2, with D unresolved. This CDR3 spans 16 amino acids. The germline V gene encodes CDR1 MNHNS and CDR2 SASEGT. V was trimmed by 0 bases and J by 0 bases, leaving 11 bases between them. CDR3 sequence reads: CASSEASRPPNYGYTF. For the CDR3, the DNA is TGTGCCAGCAGTGAAGCAAGCAGGCCGCCTAACTATGGCTACACCTTC.

CDR3 bases: TGTGCCAGCAGCCCAAACACCGGTGGAAATCCCTACGAGCAGTACTTC. Protein sequence: CASSPNTGGNPYEQYF. The chain recombines TRBV3-1 with TRBJ2-7; the D is unclear. V dropped 4 bases and J dropped 2 bases, with 18 bases sitting between them. The CDR3 spans 16 residues. Germline V gene lookup returns CDR1 LGHDT and CDR2 YNNKEL (reference sequence).

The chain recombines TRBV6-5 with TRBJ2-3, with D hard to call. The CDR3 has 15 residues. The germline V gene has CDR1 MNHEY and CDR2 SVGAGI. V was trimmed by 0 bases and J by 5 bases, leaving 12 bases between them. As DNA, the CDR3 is TGTGCCAGCAGTTACTCGAAGGGTTGGGGAGATACGCAGTATTTT. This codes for CASSYSKGWGDTQYF.

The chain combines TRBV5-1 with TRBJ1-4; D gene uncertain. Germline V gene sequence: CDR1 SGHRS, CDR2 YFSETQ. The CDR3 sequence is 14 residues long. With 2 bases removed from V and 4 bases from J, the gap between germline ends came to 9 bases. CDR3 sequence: CASSFSSLNEKLFF. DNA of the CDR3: TGCGCCAGCAGCTTTTCCAGCCTTAATGAAAAACTGTTTTTT.

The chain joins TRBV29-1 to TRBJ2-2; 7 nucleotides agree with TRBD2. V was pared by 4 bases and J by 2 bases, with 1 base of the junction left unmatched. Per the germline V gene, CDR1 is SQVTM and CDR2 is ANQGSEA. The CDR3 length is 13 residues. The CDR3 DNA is TGCAGCGTTGCGGGGGGTAACACCGGGGAGCTGTTTTTT. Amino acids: CSVAGGNTGELFF.

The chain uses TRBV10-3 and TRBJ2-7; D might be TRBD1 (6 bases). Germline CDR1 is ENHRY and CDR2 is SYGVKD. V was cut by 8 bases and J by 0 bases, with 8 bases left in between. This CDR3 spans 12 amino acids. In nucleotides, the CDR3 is TGTGCCATCCAGGGGACCTCCTACGAGCAGTACTTC. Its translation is CAIQGTSYEQYF.

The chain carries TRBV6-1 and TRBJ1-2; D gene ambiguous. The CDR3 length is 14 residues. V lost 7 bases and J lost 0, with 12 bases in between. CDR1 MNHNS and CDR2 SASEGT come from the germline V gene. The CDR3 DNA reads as TGTGCCAGCACCCAACCCCTGGCTAACTATGGCTACACCTTC. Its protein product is CASTQPLANYGYTF.

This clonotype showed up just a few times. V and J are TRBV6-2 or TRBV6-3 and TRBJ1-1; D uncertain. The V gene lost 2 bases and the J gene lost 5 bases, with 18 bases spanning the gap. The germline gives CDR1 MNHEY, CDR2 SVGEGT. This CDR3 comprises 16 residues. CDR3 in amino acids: CASSYTTRLGSTEAFF. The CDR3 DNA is TGTGCCAGCAGTTACACCACTCGTCTGGGGTCTACTGAAGCTTTCTTT.

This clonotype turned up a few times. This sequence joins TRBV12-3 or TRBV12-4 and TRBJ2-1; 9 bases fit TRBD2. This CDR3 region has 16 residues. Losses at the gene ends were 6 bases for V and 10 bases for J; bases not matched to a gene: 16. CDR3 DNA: TGTGCCAGCAGCCCCCCCCATGGCGGGGGGGTAGGAGAGCAGTTCTTC. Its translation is CASSPPHGGGVGEQFF.

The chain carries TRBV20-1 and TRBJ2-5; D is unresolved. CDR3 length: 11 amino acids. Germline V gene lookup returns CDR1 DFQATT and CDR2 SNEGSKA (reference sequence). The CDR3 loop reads CREGYQETQYF. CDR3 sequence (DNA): TGCAGGGAAGGGTACCAAGAGACCCAGTACTTC.

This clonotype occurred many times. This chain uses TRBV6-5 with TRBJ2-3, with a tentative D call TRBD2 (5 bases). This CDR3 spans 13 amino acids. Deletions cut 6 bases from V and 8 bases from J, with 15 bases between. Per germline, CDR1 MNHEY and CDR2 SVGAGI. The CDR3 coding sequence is TGTGCCAGCAGCCGTGGACTGAAGTCTACGCAGTATTTT. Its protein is CASSRGLKSTQYF.

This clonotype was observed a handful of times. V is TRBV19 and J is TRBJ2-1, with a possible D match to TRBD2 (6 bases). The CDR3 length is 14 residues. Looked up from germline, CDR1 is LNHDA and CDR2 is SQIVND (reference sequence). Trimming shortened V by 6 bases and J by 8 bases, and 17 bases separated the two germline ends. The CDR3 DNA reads TGTGCCAGTAGCCAGGGAGGAAGAAGCGATGAGCAGTTCTTC. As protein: CASSQGGRSDEQFF.

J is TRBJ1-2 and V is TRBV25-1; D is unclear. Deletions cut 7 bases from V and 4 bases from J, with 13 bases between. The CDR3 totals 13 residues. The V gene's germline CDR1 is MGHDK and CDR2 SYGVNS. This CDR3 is CASIAAGSYGYTF. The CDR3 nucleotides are TGTGCCAGCATCGCGGCGGGTTCCTATGGCTACACCTTC.

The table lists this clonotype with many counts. The CDR3 bases are TGTGCCAGCAGCCCAGGGCTAGCGGGGGAGCAGTACTTC. This translates into CASSPGLAGEQYF. The V call is TRBV7-3, the J call TRBJ2-7; 9 nucleotides align to TRBD2. CDR1 SGHTA and CDR2 FQGTGA come from the germline V gene. This CDR3 region has 13 residues. The ends lost 5 bases at V and 7 bases at J; junction bases unmatched: 6.

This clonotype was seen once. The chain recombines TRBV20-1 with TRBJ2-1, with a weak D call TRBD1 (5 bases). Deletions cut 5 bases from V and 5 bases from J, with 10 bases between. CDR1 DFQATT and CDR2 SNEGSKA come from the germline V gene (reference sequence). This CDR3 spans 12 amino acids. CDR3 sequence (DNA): TGCAGTGCTTGGGGCAGGAACAATGAGCAGTTCTTC. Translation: CSAWGRNNEQFF.

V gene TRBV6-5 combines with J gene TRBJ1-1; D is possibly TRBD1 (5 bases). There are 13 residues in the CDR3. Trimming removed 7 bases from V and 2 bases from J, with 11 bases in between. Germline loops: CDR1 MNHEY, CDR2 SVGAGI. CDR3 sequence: CASTDRYNTEAFF. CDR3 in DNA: TGTGCCAGCACCGACAGATATAACACTGAAGCTTTCTTT.